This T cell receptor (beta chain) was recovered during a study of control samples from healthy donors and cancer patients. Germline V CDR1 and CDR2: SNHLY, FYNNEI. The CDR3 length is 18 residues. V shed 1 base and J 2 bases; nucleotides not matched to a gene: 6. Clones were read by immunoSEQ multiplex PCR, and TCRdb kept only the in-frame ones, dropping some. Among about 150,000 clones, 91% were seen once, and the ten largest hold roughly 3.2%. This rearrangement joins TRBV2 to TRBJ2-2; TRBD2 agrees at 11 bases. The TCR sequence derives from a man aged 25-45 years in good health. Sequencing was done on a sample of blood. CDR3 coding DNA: TGTGCCAGCAGTGAAGTTCGGCTAGCGGGGGGAAACACCGGGGAGCTGTTTTTT. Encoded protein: CASSEVRLAGGNTGELFF.